The T cell receptor (beta chain) described here comes from a study of cytomegalovirus exposure and HLA in healthy donors. CDR3 size: 13 residues. This table comes from immunoSEQ multiplex PCR, and its TCRdb copy is limited to in-frame clones, with some not included. The sample records some 120,000 clones, 94% being singletons. The receptor's source is a young woman in good health and CMV-seronegative. Sequenced: PBMCs. V and J are TRBV1 and TRBJ2-2; the DNA was not used to check the table's D call, TRBD2. TRBV1 has pseudogene status. The CDR3 region is CTSSQVGTGELFF. CDR3 DNA sequence: TGCACCAGCAGCCAGGTCGGCACCGGGGAGCTGTTTTTT.